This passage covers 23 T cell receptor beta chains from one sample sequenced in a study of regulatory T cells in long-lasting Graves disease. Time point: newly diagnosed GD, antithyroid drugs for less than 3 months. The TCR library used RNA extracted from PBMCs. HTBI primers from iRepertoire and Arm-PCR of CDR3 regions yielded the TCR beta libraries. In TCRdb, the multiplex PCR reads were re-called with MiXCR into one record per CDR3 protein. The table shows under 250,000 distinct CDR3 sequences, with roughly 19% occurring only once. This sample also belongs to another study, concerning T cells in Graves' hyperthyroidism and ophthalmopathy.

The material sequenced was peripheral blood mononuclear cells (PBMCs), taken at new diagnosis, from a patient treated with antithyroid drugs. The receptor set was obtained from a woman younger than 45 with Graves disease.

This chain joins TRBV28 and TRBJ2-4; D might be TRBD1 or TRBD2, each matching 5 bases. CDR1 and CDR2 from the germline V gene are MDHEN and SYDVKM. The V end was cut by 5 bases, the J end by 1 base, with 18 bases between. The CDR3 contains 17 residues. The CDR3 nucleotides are TGTGCCAGCAGTCGGGACCCTCCCCGTATGGCCAAAAACATTCAGTACTTC. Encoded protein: CASSRDPPRMAKNIQYF.

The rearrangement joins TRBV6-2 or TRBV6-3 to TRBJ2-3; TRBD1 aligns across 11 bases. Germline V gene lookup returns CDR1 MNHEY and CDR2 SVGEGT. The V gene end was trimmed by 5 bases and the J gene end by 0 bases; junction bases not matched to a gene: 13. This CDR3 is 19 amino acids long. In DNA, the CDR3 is TGTGCCAGCAGTGATAGGCGGACAGGGGGCCTACCTAGCACAGATACGCAGTATTTT. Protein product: CASSDRRTGGLPSTDTQYF.

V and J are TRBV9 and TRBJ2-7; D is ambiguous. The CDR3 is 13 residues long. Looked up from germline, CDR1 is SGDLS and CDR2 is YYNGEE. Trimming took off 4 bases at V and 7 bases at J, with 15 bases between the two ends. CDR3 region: CASSSTLSGEQYF. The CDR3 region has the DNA TGTGCCAGCAGCTCGACGCTCTCTGGTGAGCAGTACTTC.

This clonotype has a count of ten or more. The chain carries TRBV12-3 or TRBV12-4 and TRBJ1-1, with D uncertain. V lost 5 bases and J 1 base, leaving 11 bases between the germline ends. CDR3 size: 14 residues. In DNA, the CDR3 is TGTGCCAGCAGTCTCACACAGCCGAACACTGAAGCTTTCTTT. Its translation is CASSLTQPNTEAFF.

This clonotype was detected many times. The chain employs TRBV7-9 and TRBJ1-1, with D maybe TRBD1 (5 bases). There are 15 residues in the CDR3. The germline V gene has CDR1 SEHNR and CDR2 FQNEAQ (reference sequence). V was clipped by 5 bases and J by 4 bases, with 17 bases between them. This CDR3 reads CASSARGGIVTEAFF. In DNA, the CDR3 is TGTGCCAGCAGCGCCCGCGGGGGGATAGTCACTGAAGCTTTCTTT.

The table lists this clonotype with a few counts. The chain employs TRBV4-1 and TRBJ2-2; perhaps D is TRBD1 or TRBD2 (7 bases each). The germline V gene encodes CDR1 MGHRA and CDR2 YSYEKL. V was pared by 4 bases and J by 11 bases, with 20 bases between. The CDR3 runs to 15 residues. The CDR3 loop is CASSPVTRGRDELFF. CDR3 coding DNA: TGCGCCAGCAGCCCGGTAACCAGGGGGAGGGATGAGCTGTTTTTT.

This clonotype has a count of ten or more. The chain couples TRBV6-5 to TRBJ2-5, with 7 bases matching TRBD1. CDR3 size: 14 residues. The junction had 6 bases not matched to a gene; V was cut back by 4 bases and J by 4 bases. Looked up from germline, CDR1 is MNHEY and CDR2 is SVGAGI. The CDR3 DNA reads TGTGCCAGCAGTTTCAGGGGGAACCGAGAGACCCAGTACTTC. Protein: CASSFRGNRETQYF.

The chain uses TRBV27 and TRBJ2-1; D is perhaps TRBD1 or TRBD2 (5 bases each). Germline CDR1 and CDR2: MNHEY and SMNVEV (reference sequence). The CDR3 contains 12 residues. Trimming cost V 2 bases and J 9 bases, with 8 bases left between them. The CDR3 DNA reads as TGTGCCAGCAGTTTAATCGGGGCTGAGCAGTTCTTC. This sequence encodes CASSLIGAEQFF.

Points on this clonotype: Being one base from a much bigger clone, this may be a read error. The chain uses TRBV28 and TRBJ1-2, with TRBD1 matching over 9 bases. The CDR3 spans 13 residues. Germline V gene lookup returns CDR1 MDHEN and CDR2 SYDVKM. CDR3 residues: CTSRLTGGKGYTF. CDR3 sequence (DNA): TGTACCAGCAGACTAACAGGGGGCAAAGGCTACACCTTC.

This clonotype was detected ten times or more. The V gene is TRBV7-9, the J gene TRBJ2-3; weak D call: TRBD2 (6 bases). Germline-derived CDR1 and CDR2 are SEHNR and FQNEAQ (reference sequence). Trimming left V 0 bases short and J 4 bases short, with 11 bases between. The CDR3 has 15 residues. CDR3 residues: CASSLAGLPSDTQYF. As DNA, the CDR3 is TGTGCCAGCAGCTTAGCGGGACTCCCATCAGATACGCAGTATTTT.

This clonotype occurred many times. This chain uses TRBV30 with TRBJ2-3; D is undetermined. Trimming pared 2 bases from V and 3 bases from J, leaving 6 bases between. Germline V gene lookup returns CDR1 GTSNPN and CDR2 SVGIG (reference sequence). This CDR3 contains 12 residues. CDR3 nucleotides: TGTGCCTGGAGTTTTGGGACAGATACGCAGTATTTT. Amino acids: CAWSFGTDTQYF.

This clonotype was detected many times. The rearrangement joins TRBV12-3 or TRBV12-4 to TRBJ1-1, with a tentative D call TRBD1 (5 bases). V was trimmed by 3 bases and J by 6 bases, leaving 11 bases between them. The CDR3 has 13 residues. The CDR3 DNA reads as TGTGCCAGCAGTTTGATCCGGGGACCTGAAGCTTTCTTT. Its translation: CASSLIRGPEAFF.

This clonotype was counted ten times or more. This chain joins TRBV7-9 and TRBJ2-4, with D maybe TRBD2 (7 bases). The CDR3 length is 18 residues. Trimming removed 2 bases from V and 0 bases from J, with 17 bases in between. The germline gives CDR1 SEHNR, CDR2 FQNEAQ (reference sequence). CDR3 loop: CASSLSRGGPLAKNIQYF. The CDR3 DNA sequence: TGTGCCAGCAGCTTATCGAGGGGGGGCCCCCTAGCCAAAAACATTCAGTACTTC.

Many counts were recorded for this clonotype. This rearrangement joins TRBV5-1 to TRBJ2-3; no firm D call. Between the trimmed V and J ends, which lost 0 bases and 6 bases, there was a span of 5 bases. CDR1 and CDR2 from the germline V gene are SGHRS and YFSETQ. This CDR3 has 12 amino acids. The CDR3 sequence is CASSLDKDTQYF. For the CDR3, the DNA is TGCGCCAGCAGCTTGGATAAGGATACGCAGTATTTT.

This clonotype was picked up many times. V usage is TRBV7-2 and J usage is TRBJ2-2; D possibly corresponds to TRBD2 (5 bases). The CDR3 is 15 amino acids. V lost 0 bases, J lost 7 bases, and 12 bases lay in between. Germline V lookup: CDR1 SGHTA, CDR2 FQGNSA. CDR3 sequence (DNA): TGTGCCAGCAGCTTAGCCCCCGGCGCGGGCGGGGAGCTGTTTTTT. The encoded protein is CASSLAPGAGGELFF.

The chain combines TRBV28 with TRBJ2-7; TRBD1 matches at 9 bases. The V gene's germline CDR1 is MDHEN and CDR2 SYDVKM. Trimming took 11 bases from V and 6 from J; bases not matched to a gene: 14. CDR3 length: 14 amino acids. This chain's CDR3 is CAAKAPGQGTEQYF. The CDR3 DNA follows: TGTGCCGCCAAGGCCCCGGGACAGGGAACCGAGCAGTACTTC. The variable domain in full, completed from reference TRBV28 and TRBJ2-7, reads DVKVTQSSRYLVKRTGEKVFLECVQDMDHENMFWYRQDPGLGLRLIYFSYDVKMKEKGDIPEGYSVSREKKERFSLILESASTNQTSMYLCAAKAPGQGTEQYFGPGTRLTVT.

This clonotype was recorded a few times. The CDR3 reads CATSRDRGRGGYTF. Here the CDR3 DNA reads TGTGCCACCAGCAGAGATCGAGGGCGGGGTGGCTACACCTTC. The chain links TRBV15 to TRBJ1-2; D remains unclear. Germline V gene lookup returns CDR1 LNHNV and CDR2 YYDKDF (reference sequence). The length of the CDR3 is 14 residues. Trimming pared 0 bases from V and 7 bases from J, leaving 12 bases between.

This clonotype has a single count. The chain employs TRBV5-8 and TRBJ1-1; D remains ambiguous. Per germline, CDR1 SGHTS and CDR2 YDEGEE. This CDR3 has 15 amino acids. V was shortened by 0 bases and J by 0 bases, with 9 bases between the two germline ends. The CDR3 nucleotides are TGTGCCAGCAGCTTGGGCGGATTGATGAACACTGAAGCTTTCTTT. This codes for CASSLGGLMNTEAFF.

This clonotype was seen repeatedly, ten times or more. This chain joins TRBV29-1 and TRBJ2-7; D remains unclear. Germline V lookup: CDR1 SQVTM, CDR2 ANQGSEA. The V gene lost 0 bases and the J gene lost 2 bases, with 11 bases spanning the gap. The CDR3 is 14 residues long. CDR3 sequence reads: CSVEDVGFTYEQYF. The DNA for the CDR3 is TGCAGCGTTGAAGATGTAGGGTTCACCTACGAGCAGTACTTC.

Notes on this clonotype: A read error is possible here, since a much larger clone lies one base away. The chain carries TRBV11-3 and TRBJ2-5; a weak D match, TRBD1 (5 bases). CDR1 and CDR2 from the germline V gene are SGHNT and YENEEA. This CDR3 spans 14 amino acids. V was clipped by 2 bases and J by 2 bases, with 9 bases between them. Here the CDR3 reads CASSLPGQQETQYF. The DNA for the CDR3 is TGTGCCAGCAGCTTACCAGGGCAACAAGAGACCCAGTACTTC.

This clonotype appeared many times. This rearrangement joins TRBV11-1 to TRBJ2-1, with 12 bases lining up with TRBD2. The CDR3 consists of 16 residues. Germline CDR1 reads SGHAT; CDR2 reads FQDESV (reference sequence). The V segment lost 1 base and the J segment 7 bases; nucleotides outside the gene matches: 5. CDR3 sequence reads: CASSLGLAGVRNEQFF. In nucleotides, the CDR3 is TGTGCCAGCAGCTTAGGACTAGCGGGAGTTCGGAATGAGCAGTTCTTC.

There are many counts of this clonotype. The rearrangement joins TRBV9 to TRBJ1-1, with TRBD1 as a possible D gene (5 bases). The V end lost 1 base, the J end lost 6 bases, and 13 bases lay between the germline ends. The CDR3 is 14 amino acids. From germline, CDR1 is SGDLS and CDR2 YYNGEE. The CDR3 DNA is TGTGCCAGCAGCGTAAGTGGGCAGGGCTCTGAAGCTTTCTTT. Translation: CASSVSGQGSEAFF.

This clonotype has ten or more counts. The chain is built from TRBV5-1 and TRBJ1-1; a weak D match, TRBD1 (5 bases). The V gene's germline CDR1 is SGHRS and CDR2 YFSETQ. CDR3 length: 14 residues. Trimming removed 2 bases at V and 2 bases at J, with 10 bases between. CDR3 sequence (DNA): TGCGCCAGCAGCTTACTACAGGTTAACACTGAAGCTTTCTTT. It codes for CASSLLQVNTEAFF.